This T cell receptor (beta chain) is from a study of T cell changes during pregnancy in multiple sclerosis. Germline loops: CDR1 LNHDA, CDR2 SQIVND (reference sequence). Deletions cut 5 bases from V and 0 bases from J, with 11 bases between. This CDR3 is 14 amino acids long. Profiled with immunoSEQ multiplex PCR; TCRdb holds only in-frame clones, not every one. The table shows around 81,000 clones, with more than 90% occurring only once. This sequence originates from a female donor in good health, enrolled as a control in a pregnancy study. V gene TRBV19 combines with J gene TRBJ2-7; D is unresolved. Sample: peripheral blood, taken after pregnancy. The CDR3 is CASSRVLGSYEQYF. CDR3 in DNA: TGTGCCAGTAGTCGGGTTCTAGGCTCCTACGAGCAGTACTTC.